This T cell receptor beta chain derives from a study of T-cell reconstitution after alpha-beta-depleted transplantation in children (TCRdb year 2016). Background on the whole study: T-cell immune reconstitution after TCRalphabeta/CD19-depleted allogeneic hematopoietic cell transplantation in children was quantitatively tracked in the study by means of TCR repertoire profiling.

According to the study, the label for this sample's treatment or condition signals: allogeneic hematopoietic cell transplantation with graft depleted of TCRalphabeta T cells and CD19 B cells. TCRalphabeta/CD19-depleted allogeneic hematopoietic cell grafts were given to the transplant recipients, all of whom were children. This clonotype showed up many times. Its antigen is not yet known. Per-nucleotide qualities are absent, and no much larger clonotype sits a single base away. CDR1 and CDR2 were assigned from the germline V gene as SGHTA and FQGNSA. The CDR3, from cysteine to phenylalanine, totals 16 residues. The sequence is cut down to CDR3 DNA, 48 bases in frame from base 1. Trimming accounts for 5 bases at V and 5 bases at J, while the number of junction bases matched to no gene is 12. Overall results and qualifications from the work: In some patients, high TCRbeta diversity at day 60 was attributed to recipient T cells and intrathymic progenitors that had survived conditioning. Over the following months the frequencies of hyperexpanded clones went down, and after one year T-cell counts and TCRbeta diversity were mostly credited to newly produced T cells. The apparently early alphabetaT-cell count recovery about two months after transplant was reportedly dependent on only several hundred rapidly expanded clones derived from non-depleted graft cells.

Libraries were constructed by PCR. The listed sequencing device is Illumina HiSeq 2500. Molecular barcoding was employed in the preparation of TCR libraries, with unique molecular identifiers being used to normalize TCRbeta repertoire quantification. TCRdb handled the public reads itself, with Q25 trimming in fastp and clone calling in MiXCR, and kept productive beta chains. Identical CDR3 protein sequences are pooled into one entry, listed with their most common genes and DNA. This sample lists nearly 250,000 distinct CDR3 sequences; roughly 8.2% were detected once. 6.3% of the sample is held by the ten biggest clonotypes.

This sequence uses TRBV7-2 and TRBJ2-5; the central 9 bases match TRBD2. The material sequenced was PBMCs, mostly from graft donor cells, taken 180 days after TCRalphabeta/CD19-depleted stem cell transplant. This TCR was sampled from a male patient aged 10 to 17 who had a stem cell transplant for acute lymphoblastic leukemia, so the T cells may come from the graft donor. The DNA sequence reads TGTGCCAGCAGCCAGATGGGGCTAGCGGGGTGGGAGACCCAGTACTTC. This codes for CASSQMGLAGWETQYF.